This TCR beta chain was identified during a study of control samples from healthy donors and cancer patients. Repertoires were generated with immunoSEQ multiplex PCR, while TCRdb's copy carries only in-frame clones and drops some. Among about 51,000 clones listed, roughly nine tenths were seen once. V was shortened by 1 base and J by 7 bases, with 20 bases between the two germline ends. CDR1 and CDR2 from the germline V gene are SGHTA and FQGNSA. The CDR3 has 16 residues. The receptor comes from a middle-aged man with colorectal cancer. The source material was PBMCs. The chain uses TRBV7-2 and TRBJ2-7, with D possibly matching TRBD2 (6 bases). In nucleotides, the CDR3 is TGTGCCAGCAGCTTAGTTGGTAGCGGCCCCCTTGGGGAGCAGTACTTC. Translating it yields CASSLVGSGPLGEQYF.